The rows below give T cell receptor beta chains drawn from one sample of a study of regulatory T cells in long-lasting Graves disease. Via MiXCR, TCRdb re-called the multiplex PCR reads, giving one row per CDR3 protein. Here the sample spans a few hundred thousand distinct CDR3 sequences, around 17% being singletons. Sequencing used peripheral blood mononuclear cells (PBMCs), obtained at new diagnosis, from a patient treated with antithyroid drugs. These receptors came from a female donor with Graves disease. CDR3s include the opening cysteine and the closing phenylalanine or tryptophan. D genes are given only for firm matches. For some rows the clone size is stated as once, few or many, or as a class when expanded; others skip it.

v_gene: TRBV20-1
j_gene: TRBJ2-3
abundance: many
d_gene: NA
CDR3nt: TGCAAACCAGGCAGGGGATTCACAGATACGCAGTATTTT
CDR3aa: CKPGRGFTDTQYF

v_gene: TRBV28
j_gene: TRBJ1-2
abundance: many
d_gene: NA
CDR3nt: TGTGCCAGCAGTTTAACAGAAGCCTATGGCTACACCTTC
CDR3aa: CASSLTEAYGYTF

v_gene: TRBV20-1
j_gene: TRBJ2-3
abundance: many
d_gene: TRBD1
CDR3nt: TGCAGTGCTAGTATACCCGGGACAGGGGGCACCGATACGCAGTATTTT
CDR3aa: CSASIPGTGGTDTQYF

v_gene: TRBV20-1
j_gene: TRBJ2-1
abundance: many
d_gene: TRBD2
CDR3nt: TGCAGTGCGCCGGGACTAGCGGACAATGAGCAGTTCTTC
CDR3aa: CSAPGLADNEQFF

v_gene: TRBV29-1
j_gene: TRBJ2-3
abundance: NA
d_gene: TRBD2
CDR3nt: TGCAGCGTCACCAGCGGGGTGTCAGATACGCAGTATTTT
CDR3aa: CSVTSGVSDTQYF

v_gene: TRBV20-1
j_gene: TRBJ2-1
abundance: many
d_gene: TRBD2
CDR3nt: TGCAGTGCTAGAGATCGCGCGGGGGACTACAATGAGCAGTTCTTC
CDR3aa: CSARDRAGDYNEQFF

v_gene: TRBV18
j_gene: TRBJ1-1
abundance: many
d_gene: NA
CDR3nt: TGTGCCAGCTCTCCTGGGTCAATGAACACTGAAGCTTTCTTT
CDR3aa: CASSPGSMNTEAFF

v_gene: TRBV18
j_gene: TRBJ2-1
abundance: many
d_gene: NA
CDR3nt: TGTGCCAGCTCACCCGACAGAACTTACAATGAGCAGTTCTTC
CDR3aa: CASSPDRTYNEQFF

v_gene: TRBV20-1
j_gene: TRBJ1-1
abundance: few
d_gene: NA
CDR3nt: TGCAGTGCTCCCAATTCACAGGGTCCGAACACTGAAGCTTTCTTT
CDR3aa: CSAPNSQGPNTEAFF

v_gene: TRBV19
j_gene: TRBJ1-3
abundance: many
d_gene: NA
CDR3nt: TGTGCCAGTAGTAGGGGAAAGGGGGTTGGTGGAAACACCATATATTTT
CDR3aa: CASSRGKGVGGNTIYF

v_gene: TRBV28
j_gene: TRBJ1-6
abundance: many
d_gene: NA
CDR3nt: TGTGCCAGCAGTTTATTCTGGGACCGAAATTCACCCCTCCACTTT
CDR3aa: CASSLFWDRNSPLHF

v_gene: TRBV2
j_gene: TRBJ2-1
abundance: NA
d_gene: TRBD2
CDR3nt: TGTGCCAGCACTATGCTAGGGACTAGAAACAATGAGCAGTTCTTC
CDR3aa: CASTMLGTRNNEQFF

v_gene: TRBV19
j_gene: TRBJ2-2
abundance: NA
d_gene: TRBD1
CDR3nt: TGTGCCAGTAACGGACAGGGGGCGTTTGGCGGGGAGCTGTTTTTT
CDR3aa: CASNGQGAFGGELFF

v_gene: TRBV11-2
j_gene: TRBJ1-1
abundance: NA
d_gene: TRBD1
CDR3nt: TGTGCCAGCAGCAAGAGACAGGGGGGTTTTGGTTACACTGAAGCTTTCTTT
CDR3aa: CASSKRQGGFGYTEAFF

v_gene: TRBV6-1
j_gene: TRBJ2-7
abundance: few
d_gene: NA
CDR3nt: TGTGCCAGCAGTGAACTCCCTGGGCTCTACGAGCAGTACTTC
CDR3aa: CASSELPGLYEQYF

v_gene: TRBV7-9
j_gene: TRBJ1-1
abundance: many
d_gene: NA
CDR3nt: TGTGCCAGCAGCTCCCCCGGGTTTCGAGACAGGAACACTGAAGCTTTCTTT
CDR3aa: CASSSPGFRDRNTEAFF

v_gene: TRBV7-9
j_gene: TRBJ2-5
abundance: many
d_gene: NA
CDR3nt: TGTGCCAGCAACCCCCTGGGGGGAGAGACCCAGTACTTC
CDR3aa: CASNPLGGETQYF

v_gene: TRBV11-2
j_gene: TRBJ2-3
abundance: NA
d_gene: TRBD1
CDR3nt: TGTGCCAGCAGCGTGGACAGGGGATCAGATACGCAGTATTTT
CDR3aa: CASSVDRGSDTQYF

v_gene: TRBV7-7
j_gene: TRBJ2-1
abundance: many
d_gene: TRBD2
CDR3nt: TGTGCTAGCAGCTTAGGGTTAGCGGGACAAGGCTATGAGCAGTTCTTC
CDR3aa: CASSLGLAGQGYEQFF

v_gene: TRBV3-1
j_gene: TRBJ2-1
abundance: many
d_gene: NA
CDR3nt: TGTGCCAGCAGCCAAGCAGCGAGTATTGAGCAGTTCTTC
CDR3aa: CASSQAASIEQFF

v_gene: TRBV9
j_gene: TRBJ2-2
abundance: NA
d_gene: TRBD2
CDR3nt: TGTGCCAGCAGCGTAGAGGGGACTAGCGGGAGGGCCCGCCGCACCGGGGAGCTGTTTTTT
CDR3aa: CASSVEGTSGRARRTGELFF

v_gene: TRBV19
j_gene: TRBJ1-4
abundance: many
d_gene: NA
CDR3nt: TGTGCCAGTAGTATTTCGGCCCCCCAAAGGAATGAAAAACTGTTTTTT
CDR3aa: CASSISAPQRNEKLFF

v_gene: TRBV11-3
j_gene: TRBJ2-5
abundance: many
d_gene: NA
CDR3nt: TGTGCCAGCAGCTTCGGCCACGGGTACCAAGAGACCCAGTACTTC
CDR3aa: CASSFGHGYQETQYF

v_gene: TRBV11-2
j_gene: TRBJ1-5
abundance: many
d_gene: NA
CDR3nt: TGTGCCAGCAGCTGGGGTGGACGGAGCAATCAGCCCCAGCATTTT
CDR3aa: CASSWGGRSNQPQHF

v_gene: TRBV12-3/TRBV12-4
j_gene: TRBJ1-2
abundance: few
d_gene: TRBD1
CDR3nt: TGTGCCAGCAGTGACGGGACAGGGACTGGCTACACCTTC
CDR3aa: CASSDGTGTGYTF

v_gene: TRBV7-3
j_gene: TRBJ1-1
abundance: NA
d_gene: TRBD1
CDR3nt: TGTGCCAGCGGCTTAACAGGGACAGGGTACGCTGAGGCTTTCTTT
CDR3aa: CASGLTGTGYAEAFF

v_gene: TRBV20-1
j_gene: TRBJ2-7
abundance: many
d_gene: TRBD1
CDR3nt: TGCAGTGCGTCCGTCAGGGGACAGGGTGTCCACGAGCAGTACTTC
CDR3aa: CSASVRGQGVHEQYF

v_gene: TRBV11-2
j_gene: TRBJ1-1
abundance: NA
d_gene: TRBD1
CDR3nt: TGTGCCAGCAGCTACAGGGGCTTGAACACTGAAGCTTTCTTT
CDR3aa: CASSYRGLNTEAFF

v_gene: TRBV2
j_gene: TRBJ2-2
abundance: many
d_gene: NA
CDR3nt: TGTGCCAGCAGTGAAAGGGACACCGGGGAGCTGTTTTTT
CDR3aa: CASSERDTGELFF

v_gene: TRBV28
j_gene: TRBJ1-1
abundance: many
d_gene: NA
CDR3nt: TGTGCCAGCAGCCCCATTTGGAGGGGCACTGAAGCTTTCTTT
CDR3aa: CASSPIWRGTEAFF

v_gene: TRBV20-1
j_gene: TRBJ2-7
abundance: many
d_gene: NA
CDR3nt: TGCAGTGCGCCAGAGGAGCCGGGGAACGAGCAGTACTTC
CDR3aa: CSAPEEPGNEQYF